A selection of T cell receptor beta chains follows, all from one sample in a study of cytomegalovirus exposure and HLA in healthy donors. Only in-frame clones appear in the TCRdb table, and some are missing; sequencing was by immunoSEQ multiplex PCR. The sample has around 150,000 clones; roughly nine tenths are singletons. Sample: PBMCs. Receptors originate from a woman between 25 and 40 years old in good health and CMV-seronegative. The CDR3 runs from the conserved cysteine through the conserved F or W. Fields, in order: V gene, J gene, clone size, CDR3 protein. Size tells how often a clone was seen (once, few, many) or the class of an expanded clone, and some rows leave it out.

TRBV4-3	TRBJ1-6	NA	CASSQVSGYNSPLHF
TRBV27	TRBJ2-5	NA	CASSLNGDRSQETQYF
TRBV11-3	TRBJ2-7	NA	CASSLGGSEQYF
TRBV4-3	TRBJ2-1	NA	CASSQVWYRENEQFF
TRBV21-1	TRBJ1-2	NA	CASSPMGQGYYGYTF
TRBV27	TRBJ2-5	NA	CASSSDFQETQYF
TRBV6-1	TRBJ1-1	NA	CASSGIWNTEAFF
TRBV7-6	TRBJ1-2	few	CAILLNYGYTF
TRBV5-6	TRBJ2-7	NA	CASSLELAGAYYEQYF
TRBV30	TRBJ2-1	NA	CAWSEGLGYNEQFF
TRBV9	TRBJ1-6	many	CASSPSRRDSPLHF
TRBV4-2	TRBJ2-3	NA	CASSQDHRTRTDTQYF
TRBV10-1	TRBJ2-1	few	CAAEVVSTYNEQFF
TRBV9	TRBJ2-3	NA	CASSANRLAGGTDTQYF
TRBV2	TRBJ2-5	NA	CASRVPGLAGGQETQYF
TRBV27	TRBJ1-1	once	CASWYEIQDTEAFF
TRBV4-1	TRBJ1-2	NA	CASSQDGQGDYGYTF
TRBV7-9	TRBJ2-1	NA	CASSLGTSGTYNEQFF
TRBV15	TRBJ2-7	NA	CATSRAGLSSGEQYF
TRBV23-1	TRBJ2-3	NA	CASSQFRASTDTQYF
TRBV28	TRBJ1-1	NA	CASSLWGAEAFF
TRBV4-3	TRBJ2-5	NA	CASSQDFPGLDETQYF
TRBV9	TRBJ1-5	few	CASPWAGGNQPQHF
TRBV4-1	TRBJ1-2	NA	CASSQNYGYTF
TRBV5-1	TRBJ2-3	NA	CASSLGTSGRITDTQYF
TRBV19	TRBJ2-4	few	CASSILGEGAIQYF
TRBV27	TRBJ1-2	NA	CASTSRAGSNYGYTF